A selection of T cell receptor beta chains follows, all from one sample in a study of T-cell reconstitution after alpha-beta-depleted transplantation in children. MiXCR, run by TCRdb on the PCR reads, gives a single entry per CDR3 protein. The sample lists around 410,000 distinct CDR3 sequences; 9.5% to 13% were seen once. The specimen was PBMCs from the stem cell graft donor, collected from the stem cell graft. These receptors originate from a human donor who donated a stem cell graft to a child with acute myeloid leukemia. The CDR3 runs from the conserved cysteine through the conserved F or W. The order of the fields is J gene, D gene, V gene, clone size, CDR3 DNA, CDR3 protein. D genes are given only for firm matches. Only part of the rows carry a size: once, few, many, or a class if the clone is expanded.

J gene: TRBJ2-7; D gene: TRBD2; V gene: TRBV20-1; clone size: NA; CDR3 DNA: TGCAGTGTCGGGACTAGCGGCCCCTTTTCCTACGAGCAGTACTTC; CDR3 protein: CSVGTSGPFSYEQYF
J gene: TRBJ1-2; D gene: NA; V gene: TRBV18; clone size: NA; CDR3 DNA: TGTGCCAGCTCACCGATGACAGAGAATTATGGCTACACCTTC; CDR3 protein: CASSPMTENYGYTF
J gene: TRBJ1-3; D gene: NA; V gene: TRBV9; clone size: few; CDR3 DNA: TGTGCCAGCAGCGCCGGGACATATGGAAACACCATATATTTT; CDR3 protein: CASSAGTYGNTIYF
J gene: TRBJ2-1; D gene: NA; V gene: TRBV5-1; clone size: few; CDR3 DNA: TGCGCCAGCGCGGCTGCCAATGAGCAGTTCTTC; CDR3 protein: CASAAANEQFF
J gene: TRBJ2-2; D gene: NA; V gene: TRBV9; clone size: many; CDR3 DNA: TGTGCCAGCAGCAGCTCCGGGGAGCTGTTTTTT; CDR3 protein: CASSSSGELFF
J gene: TRBJ1-5; D gene: TRBD1; V gene: TRBV12-3/TRBV12-4; clone size: NA; CDR3 DNA: TGTGCCAGCAGTCCCGGACAGGACTCGTATCAGCCCCAGCATTTT; CDR3 protein: CASSPGQDSYQPQHF
J gene: TRBJ1-5; D gene: NA; V gene: TRBV12-3/TRBV12-4; clone size: few; CDR3 DNA: TGTGCCAGCTCCATTGGTCCCGGTCAGCCCCAGCATTTT; CDR3 protein: CASSIGPGQPQHF
J gene: TRBJ2-1; D gene: TRBD2; V gene: TRBV3-1; clone size: many; CDR3 DNA: TGTGCCAGCAGCCAAGCGCGGGGGAATGAGCAGTTCTTC; CDR3 protein: CASSQARGNEQFF
J gene: TRBJ1-2; D gene: TRBD1; V gene: TRBV20-1; clone size: few; CDR3 DNA: TGCAGTGCTAGAAGACAGGGGAAGGATGGCTACACCTTC; CDR3 protein: CSARRQGKDGYTF
J gene: TRBJ1-1; D gene: NA; V gene: TRBV5-1; clone size: few; CDR3 DNA: TGCGCCAGCAGCTGGCTGGGGACGGAGAACACTGAAGCTTTCTTT; CDR3 protein: CASSWLGTENTEAFF